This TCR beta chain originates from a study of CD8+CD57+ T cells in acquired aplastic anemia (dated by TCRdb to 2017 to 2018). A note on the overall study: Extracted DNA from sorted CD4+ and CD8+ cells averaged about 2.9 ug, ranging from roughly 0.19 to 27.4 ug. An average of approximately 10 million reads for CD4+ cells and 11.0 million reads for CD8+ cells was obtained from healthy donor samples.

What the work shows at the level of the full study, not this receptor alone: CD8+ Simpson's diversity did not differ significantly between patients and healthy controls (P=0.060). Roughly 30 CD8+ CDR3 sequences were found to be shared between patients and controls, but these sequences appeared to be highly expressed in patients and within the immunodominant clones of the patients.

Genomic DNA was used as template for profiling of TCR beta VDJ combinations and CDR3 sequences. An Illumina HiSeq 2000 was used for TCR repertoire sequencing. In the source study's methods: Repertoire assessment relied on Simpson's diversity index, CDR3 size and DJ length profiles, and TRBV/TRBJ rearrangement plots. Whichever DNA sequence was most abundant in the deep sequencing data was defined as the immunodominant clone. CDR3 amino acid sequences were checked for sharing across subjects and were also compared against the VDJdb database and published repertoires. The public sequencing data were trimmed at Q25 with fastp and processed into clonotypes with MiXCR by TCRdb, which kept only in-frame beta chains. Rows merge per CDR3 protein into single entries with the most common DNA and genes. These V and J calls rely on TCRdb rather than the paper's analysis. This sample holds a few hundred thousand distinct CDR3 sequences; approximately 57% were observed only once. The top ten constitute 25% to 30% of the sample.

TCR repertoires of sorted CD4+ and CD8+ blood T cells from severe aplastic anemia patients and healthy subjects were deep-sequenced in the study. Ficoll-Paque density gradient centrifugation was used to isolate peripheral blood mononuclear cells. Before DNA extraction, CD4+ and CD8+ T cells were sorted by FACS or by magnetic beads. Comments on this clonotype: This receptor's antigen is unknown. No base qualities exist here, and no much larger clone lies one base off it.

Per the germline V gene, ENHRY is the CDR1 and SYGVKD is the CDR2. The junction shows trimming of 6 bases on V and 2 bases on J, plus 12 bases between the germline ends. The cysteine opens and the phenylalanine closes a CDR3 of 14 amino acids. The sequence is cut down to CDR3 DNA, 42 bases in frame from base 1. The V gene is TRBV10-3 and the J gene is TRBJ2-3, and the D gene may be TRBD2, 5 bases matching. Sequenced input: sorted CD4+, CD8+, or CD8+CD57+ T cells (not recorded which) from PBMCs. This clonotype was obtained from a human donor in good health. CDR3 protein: CAIRRADSTDTQYF. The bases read TGTGCCATCAGGAGAGCGGATTCCACAGATACGCAGTATTTT.